This T cell receptor (beta chain) comes out of a study of blood T cell repertoires in COVID-19. Study background: COVID-19 samples from acute and convalescent phases originated in the United States, Italy and Spain. Nucleic acid was either cDNA or gDNA, and it came from T cells, B-cell-depleted T cells, or PBMCs.

The germline V gene has CDR1 DFQATT and CDR2 SNEGSKA (reference sequence). The CDR3 length is 14 residues. The V and J ends lost 3 bases and 1 base respectively, with 12 bases between them. During active infection, Seattle patients enrolled and were then monitored through disease. TCRdb's table, derived via immunoSEQ multiplex PCR, lists solely in-frame clones and lacks some. The table includes 200,000 to 250,000 clones, approximately 88% detected once. V and J are TRBV20-1 and TRBJ2-5; possibly TRBD2 for D (6 bases). The clonotype comes from a woman aged 25-40 years with COVID-19, enrolled during active disease. Sequencing was performed on peripheral blood. The CDR3 nucleotides read TGCAGTGCTAGTCTCGGGGGTTCCCAAGAGACCCAGTACTTC. It is translated as CSASLGGSQETQYF.